This section outlines one T cell receptor beta chain sequence together with its context. This receptor's antigen is unknown. The input lacks base qualities; no much larger clone sits a single base away. Based on the germline V gene (reference sequence), the CDR1 and CDR2 sequences are SEHNR and FQNEAQ. Cut back by 5 bases and 3 bases, the V and J ends lie 10 bases apart. Its CDR3 holds 13 amino acids, cysteine through phenylalanine. The sequence is cut down to CDR3 DNA, 39 bases in frame from base 1. The library was produced with the immunoSEQ multiplex PCR assay. The multiplex PCR relied on a mix of 60 forward primers for TCR Vbeta segments and 13 reverse primers for TCR Jbeta segments. The CDR3 region of rearranged TCR beta genes was amplified from genomic DNA by a multiplex PCR assay. On the Illumina HiSeq System, the amplified TCR beta libraries were sequenced as 87-base-pair reads. Under the source paper's analysis protocol: A later analysis counted approximately 84 million unique TCR beta chains across the 640 or so repertoires, and some 11 million of these chains were shared by at least two donors. A nearest-neighbor algorithm error-corrected the raw reads and collapsed the reads into unique sequences, merging closely related sequences to remove PCR and sequencing errors. CDR3 sequences were aligned to IMGT reference sequences to assign V, D and J gene segments. For a sequence to be retained, at least a six-nucleotide match to both a V gene segment and a J gene segment was required. A rearrangement counted as productive if the CDR3 had no stop codons and remained in frame with V and J, and every other rearrangement counted as non-productive. Following IMGT convention, CDR3 was defined as the stretch from the second conserved V-encoded cysteine up to the conserved J-encoded phenylalanine. Sequences without an unambiguous match to a single V gene segment were excluded from the earlier analysis of over 500 of the donors. An earlier analysis of several hundred of the donors classified V segments as functional when productive rearrangements were above 56.7% and as segregating when the standard deviation between donors was above 5%. A statistical classification framework was built to diagnose cytomegalovirus status from the catalog of TCR beta chain sequences. In a later analysis, V and J genes were assigned by comparing TCR nucleotide sequences against IMGT/GENE-DB human TR gene sequences. A later analysis assigned CDR3 sequences and most-parsimonious VDJ recombination scenarios with the TCRdist pipeline. In a later analysis, each TCR beta chain was defined by its CDR3 amino acid sequence together with its V-gene family, and reads lacking a unique V-gene family were excluded. As a way to deal with suspected cross-contamination and a sequencing artifact, a later analysis dropped approximately 590 nucleotide sequences that were highly shared and had low generation probability. A later analysis calculated a clonal expansion index for each public chain from normalized within-repertoire ranks of inferred template counts. A later analysis computed generation probabilities with a VDJ recombination model fitted to out-of-frame rearrangements, and checked the results against IGoR. In a later analysis, hypergeometric tests were used to score TCR-TCR, TCR-HLA and TCR-CMV co-occurrence, with a repertoire-size bias correction applied to TCR pairs. In a later analysis, false discovery rates were estimated by permuting HLA or CMV assignments 20 times. A later analysis grouped co-occurring TCRs with DBSCAN, adding TCRdist sequence similarity when clustering within HLA-allele-positive subsets. Repertoires with fewer than 30,000 or more than 120,000 public chains, plus five repertoires with anomalous nucleotide sharing, were excluded from co-occurrence clustering. As stored in TCRdb, this immuneACCESS dataset retains in-frame rearrangements with V and J assigned. A fraction of the clones does not appear; measured against another copy, unresolved V genes explain less than half of the discrepancy, and the remainder lacks a known reason. D and trimming were read from the DNA, whereas the V and J calls and clone size are those reported in that table. This sample gives under 200,000 clones in total; 80% of them show up just once. In total, the top ten clones hold about 4.3% of the sample.

The sample originates from a study of cytomegalovirus exposure and HLA in healthy donors (dated by TCRdb to about 2017). General notes on the study: According to an earlier analysis of around 600 of the donors, 150 million to 200 million T cells yielded 117 million unique TCR beta sequences and 276 Gb of sequence data. An early release covering approximately 600 HLA-typed donors comprised roughly 300 gigabases of sequencing data and approximately 80 million unique TCR sequences. The genetic ancestry cluster associated with self-reported Caucasian donors included 81% of the 300 to 400 genotyped donors. The study aimed to test whether cataloging public T cell receptors could reveal signatures of past pathogen exposure. The study profiled the T cell repertoires of hundreds of subjects by immunosequencing and related them to cytomegalovirus serostatus. In addition to the first cohort of 500 to 850 subjects, a separate validation cohort of approximately 130 different subjects was used. To predict cytomegalovirus infection status, the study brought together high-throughput TCR immunosequencing, statistical association of individual TCRs with disease status, and machine learning. To study patterns of TCR occurrence, a later analysis re-analyzed previously published TCR beta repertoires from 666 donors and added high-resolution HLA genotyping. In the later analysis, no new phenotypic data were used to find candidate immune exposures; instead, reliance was placed on TCR beta sequences and their occurrence across donors. In an earlier analysis of several hundred of the donors, high-throughput TCR beta sequencing was used to judge whether each TCR beta V gene segment behaved as functional or pseudogenic. Alongside the repertoire data, information on donor age, sex, ethnicity and CMV serostatus was compiled. A later genetic analysis took genome-wide SNP genotypes for about 55% of the 666 donors and used that subset as a discovery cohort. Every discovery cohort repertoire had been produced on one sequencing platform. HLA typing covered class I and class II loci at four-digit resolution. The number of donors typed differed by locus, with roughly 620-640 for A, B, C, DRB1 and DQB1, roughly 550 for DQA1, some 570 for DPA1, and 450 to 480 for DPB1. About five DR-DQ haplotypes were treated as single units for association and clustering because of strong linkage in the cohort. On average, over 200,000 unique TCR beta nucleotide sequences were sequenced per donor among a few hundred genotyped donors of the cohort, with 15% to 20% of those sequences being non-productive. The research as a whole found: In vitro tests confirmed that a few of the cytomegalovirus-associated TCR beta chains recognize cytomegalovirus antigens. Because HLA typing was unavailable for some donors at each locus, only the typed subset was used in association tests. V-gene and J-gene trimming of TCR beta chains was associated with a missense DCLRE1C variant in a later genetic analysis, and the association was replicated in an independent cohort. A further reported finding was that TCR beta sequences accurately predicted the HLA-A and HLA-B alleles for most subjects in the first cohort. Sequencing depth was assumed to be roughly uniform across donors in the presence/absence analyses, though that assumption may not hold. According to the authors, the approach could potentially be generalized to other disease states and immunological phenotypes. When HLA alleles, especially DR and DQ, strongly co-occurred, TCR associations were difficult to assign to individual alleles. A group of highly shared sequence variants was considered likely to be a technical artifact of the sequencing pipeline. Because counts were too low, roughly 16 rarely observed V segments, including chromosome 9 orphons, were left out of the earlier analysis of roughly 600 of the donors. Because the 87-base-pair reads could not distinguish some IMGT-functional V segments, including TRBV6-2 and TRBV6-3, those segments were excluded. According to a later genetic analysis, donors in an Asian-associated ancestry cluster had fewer N-insertions in productive TCRs than the approximately 700-donor mean. In a later analysis, TCR association rates were found to vary across HLA loci, with the most associated TCRs seen for DRB1 alleles and the fewest for HLA-C alleles. According to a later analysis, parvovirus B19, influenza, CMV and Epstein-Barr virus appeared linked to several top co-occurrence clusters. While some public TCRs were present in many individuals, most TCR sequences turned up only very rarely across donors. According to a later analysis, most CMV-associated TCR beta chains appeared to be HLA-restricted, and the HLA associations seemed to be driven largely by CMV exposure. Specific HLA alleles were associated with 15,000 to 20,000 TCR beta sequences at a false discovery rate of 0.05 in a later analysis. In this cohort, only TCR beta chains were sequenced, and detectable features were limited by the absence of alpha or paired-chain data. Broadly in line with IMGT annotations, most TCR beta V segments showed up in productive rearrangements about 87% or about 30% of the time in an earlier analysis of several hundred of the donors. In the study, 164 TCR beta chains were listed as associated with cytomegalovirus. Correlated functional status among segregating V segments might be attributable to linkage disequilibrium, but an unknown experimental factor could not be ruled out. Cytomegalovirus status was reported to be diagnosed by the classifier with high specificity and sensitivity in both the original and validation cohorts. In a later analysis, HLA-associated TCR beta chains showed more clonal expansion and lower generation probabilities than non-associated chains that were equally common. For the cohort, immune exposure information was limited to CMV serostatus.

The cohort was made up of around 720 healthy bone marrow donors. All cohort members were sampled while nominally healthy, although unrecorded immune exposures were likely present. The donor tested CMV seronegative and was one of the 352 seronegative cohort members. A peripheral blood sample was collected from each donor, and TCR beta sequencing was performed on peripheral blood mononuclear cells. The Qiagen DNeasy Blood Extraction Kit was used to extract genomic DNA from the blood cell samples. The sample was PBMCs. This sequence uses TRBV7-9 and TRBJ2-5; the D gene cannot be resolved reliably. The clonotype originates from a man aged 25 to 45 in good health and CMV-seronegative. This receptor has the CDR3 CASSPSGKETQYF. Read as DNA, the sequence is TGTGCCAGCAGCCCCTCGGGTAAAGAGACCCAGTACTTC. The CDR3, completed at both ends by the reference TRBV7-9 and TRBJ2-5 genes, gives the full variable domain DTGVSQNPRHKITKRGQNVTFRCDPISEHNRLYWYRQTLGQGPEFLTYFQNEAQLEKSRLLSDRFSAERPKGSFSTLEIQRTEQGDSAMYLCASSPSGKETQYFGPGTRLLVL.